These 5 T cell receptor beta chains came from one sample sequenced in a study of vaccination and CD4 T cells after COVID-19. The treatment is: roughly 10-day PBMC culture with coronavirus spike peptide pools or control peptides (ViraFEST assay). For these TCRs, the target antigens are not known. The Oncomine TCR Beta short-read assay sequenced DNA from cultured CD4+ T cells. One entry per CDR3 protein, called by TCRdb with MiXCR from the PCR reads. This repertoire shows more than 9,500 distinct CDR3 sequences, 45% found once; its top ten account for less than 15%. The specimen sequenced was CD4+ T cells from blood, cultured in vitro. The receptors come from a human donor who had recovered from COVID-19.

The chain recombines TRBV2 with TRBJ1-5; D ambiguous. The CDR3 has 13 amino acids. The germline V and J ends were trimmed by 6 bases and 7 bases, with 13 bases remaining between them. The germline CDR1 and CDR2 sequences are SNHLY and FYNNEI. The CDR3 nucleotides are TGTGCCAGCAGATTAGACCAGCGGCAGCCCCAGCATTTT. Protein sequence: CASRLDQRQPQHF.

The V and J genes are TRBV6-1 and TRBJ2-5; 8 nucleotides match TRBD1. This CDR3 region has 16 residues. Germline CDR1 MNHNS, CDR2 SASEGT. The J segment lost 2 bases and the V segment lost 7 bases, leaving 12 bases of the junction unmatched. The CDR3 DNA is TGTGCCAGCAAGTCAGGGGGCCCCAGATCTCAAGAGACCCAGTACTTC. It codes for CASKSGGPRSQETQYF.

V is TRBV7-2 and J is TRBJ1-6, with 11 bases matching TRBD1. V trimming: 6 bases; J trimming: 10 bases; junction bases outside the gene matches: 2. The CDR3 extends over 13 amino acids. Looked up from germline, CDR1 is SGHTA and CDR2 is FQGNSA. The CDR3 nucleotides are TGTGCCAGCAGGGACAGGGGGCTCTCACCCCTCCACTTT. Protein: CASRDRGLSPLHF.

This chain connects TRBV6-1 to TRBJ2-5; tentatively, D is TRBD1 (6 bases). The V gene's germline CDR1 is MNHNS and CDR2 SASEGT. The CDR3 is made up of 15 amino acids. V lost 7 bases, J lost 0 bases, and 15 bases lay in between. This chain's CDR3 is CASKGQNHYQETQYF. CDR3 sequence (DNA): TGTGCCAGCAAAGGACAGAACCACTACCAAGAGACCCAGTACTTC.

This clonotype is a singleton in its sample. Its ends do not fully match the called genes, so a read error is possible. The rearrangement joins TRBV7-2 to TRBJ1-2; TRBD1 aligns across 9 bases. CDR3 length: 13 residues. Germline V gene sequence: CDR1 SGHTA, CDR2 FQGNSA. The CDR3 region is CASREQGAHGHTF. In nucleotides, the CDR3 is TGTGCCAGCAGAGAACAGGGGGCCCATGGCCACACCTTC.